The 15 T cell receptor beta chains below come from one sample, sequenced in a study of cytomegalovirus exposure and HLA in healthy donors. Amplification used 60 Vbeta primers and 13 Jbeta primers. Method: immunoSEQ multiplex PCR; TCRdb's copy keeps in-frame clones and lacks some. The data contain 90,000 to 95,000 clones, around three quarters of them singletons. Input material: PBMCs. These receptor sequences come from a man aged 25-45 years in good health and CMV-seronegative.

The chain uses TRBV23-1 and TRBJ2-7; TRBD1 matches at 8 bases. TRBV23-1 is an ORF, and what it does is uncertain. The CDR3 runs 15 residues. The J segment lost 0 bases and the V segment lost 6 bases, leaving 7 bases of the junction unmatched. The CDR3 region has the DNA TGCGCCAGCAGATACACAGGGGGGCCCTCCTACGAGCAGTACGTC. Translation: CASRYTGGPSYEQYV.

The gene calls are TRBV7-2 and TRBJ1-2; TRBD1 might be the D (5 bases). CDR1 and CDR2 from the germline V gene are SGHTA and FQGNSA. The ends were cut back, 3 bases at V and 4 bases at J, with 9 bases in the middle. CDR3 length: 13 residues. Here the CDR3 DNA reads TGTGCCAGCAGCTTTGGGCAGGGCTATGGCTACACCTTC. This codes for CASSFGQGYGYTF.

J is TRBJ2-3 and V is TRBV25-1; possibly TRBD2 for D (5 bases). V was cut by 6 bases and J by 6 bases, with 10 bases left in between. The CDR3 totals 12 residues. Germline V gene sequence: CDR1 MGHDK, CDR2 SYGVNS. CDR3: CASRSAADTQYF. The DNA for the CDR3 is TGTGCCAGCAGATCAGCGGCGGATACGCAGTATTTT.

The chain has TRBV9 and TRBJ2-6, with unresolved D. The CDR3 runs to 15 residues. In germline, CDR1 is SGDLS, CDR2 YYNGEE. V lost 1 base, J lost 1 base, and 6 bases lay in between. The CDR3 is CASSVLQSGANVLTF. In DNA, the CDR3 is TGTGCCAGCAGCGTACTTCAGTCTGGGGCCAACGTCCTGACTTTC.

The rearrangement uses TRBV9 and TRBJ1-5, with TRBD1 matching 9 bases. CDR3 length: 14 residues. V was pared by 3 bases and J by 6 bases, with 4 bases of the junction left unmatched. Germline CDR1 SGDLS, CDR2 YYNGEE. The CDR3 DNA reads as TGTGCCAGCAGCGATACAGGGGGCGGTCAGCCCCAGCATTTT. Translation gives CASSDTGGGQPQHF. The variable domain in full, with the rest retrieved from reference TRBV9 and TRBJ1-5, is DSGVTQTPKHLITATGQRVTLRCSPRSGDLSVYWYQQSLDQGLQFLIQYYNGEERAKGNILERFSAQQFPDLHSELNLSSLELGDSALYFCASSDTGGGQPQHFGDGTRLSIL.

As concerns this clone: Because it lacks the conserved phenylalanine or tryptophan at the end, this CDR3 is likely a read error. The DNA is omitted, as the CDR3 cannot be located on it reliably, and the CDR3 follows TCRdb's listing. J is TRBJ2-7 and V is TRBV7-8; the table calls TRBD2, which could not be checked here. Both ends counted, the CDR3 spans 16 residues. Germline CDR1 and CDR2: SGHVS and FQNEAQ. CDR3 residues: CASSLEGERRHGRAIT.

This clone was counted only a few times. V and J are TRBV5-4 and TRBJ1-1; 7 positions agree with TRBD1. The germline gives CDR1 SGHNT, CDR2 YYREEE (reference sequence). The CDR3 runs to 14 residues. Trimming removed 3 bases from V and 1 base from J; junction bases left unmatched: 3. CDR3 in DNA: TGTGCCAGCAGCTACGACAGGGCGAACACTGAAGCTTTCTTT. Its protein product is CASSYDRANTEAFF. Full variable domain (remainder filled in from reference TRBV5-4 and TRBJ1-1): ETGVTQSPTHLIKTRGQQVTLRCSSQSGHNTVSWYQQALGQGPQFIFQYYREEENGRGNFPPRFSGLQFPNYSSELNVNALELDDSALYLCASSYDRANTEAFFGQGTRLTVV.

V and J are TRBV20-1 and TRBJ2-5; 7 bases agree with TRBD1. This CDR3 has 10 amino acids. V dropped 7 bases and J dropped 5; count of bases not matched to a gene: 1. Germline CDR1 reads DFQATT; CDR2 reads SNEGSKA (reference sequence). The CDR3 region has the DNA TGCAGTGGACAGGGCGAGACCCAGTACTTC. This codes for CSGQGETQYF.

The chain employs TRBV9 and TRBJ2-1; 10 bases are shared with TRBD1. The CDR3 contains 15 residues. The V gene end was trimmed by 4 bases and the J gene end by 7 bases; junction bases not matched to a gene: 8. The V gene's germline CDR1 is SGDLS and CDR2 YYNGEE. The CDR3 coding sequence is TGTGCCAGCAGCACCCAGGGACAGGGGTTGAATGAGCAGTTCTTC. Translated: CASSTQGQGLNEQFF.

CDR3 amino acids: CASSPRALAMNEQFF. The CDR3 DNA reads TGTGCCAGCAGCCCCCGGGCACTAGCGATGAATGAGCAGTTCTTC. The gene calls are TRBV9 and TRBJ2-1; 7 positions match TRBD2. The V and J ends lost 4 bases and 7 bases, in that order; junction bases with no gene match: 11. This CDR3 has 15 residues. In germline, CDR1 is SGDLS, CDR2 YYNGEE.

The sample holds one count of this clone. The genes are TRBV27 and TRBJ2-1; 7 nucleotides line up with TRBD2. Germline V lookup: CDR1 MNHEY, CDR2 SMNVEV (reference sequence). The length of the CDR3 is 14 residues. The ends lost 7 bases at V and 7 bases at J; junction bases unmatched: 10. This CDR3 reads CASISGGPGNEQFF. CDR3 DNA sequence: TGTGCCAGCATCTCGGGGGGACCAGGAAATGAGCAGTTCTTC.

This chain connects TRBV7-3 to TRBJ2-2, with a tentative D call TRBD1 (7 bases). CDR1 and CDR2 (germline): SGHTA, FQGTGA. With 5 bases removed from V and 5 bases from J, the gap between germline ends came to 12 bases. The CDR3 spans 14 residues. The CDR3 protein is CASSTTGRTGELFF. CDR3 DNA sequence: TGTGCCAGCAGCACGACAGGGAGGACCGGGGAGCTGTTTTTT.

This clone was observed once. The chain employs TRBV4-3 and TRBJ2-7; TRBD1 is a possible D gene (5 bases). Germline lookup yields CDR1 LGHNA and CDR2 YSLEER. This CDR3 is built from 17 residues. Trimming removed 1 base at V and 2 bases at J, with 18 bases between. CDR3 nucleotides: TGCGCCAGCAGCCAAGCGTCAATGGGCCAGGGTGCCTACGAGCAGTACTTC. This gives the protein CASSQASMGQGAYEQYF.

This sequence joins TRBV10-3 and TRBJ2-5, with 14 nucleotides matching TRBD2. V shed 8 bases, J shed 5 bases, and the junction held 10 bases outside the gene matches. The CDR3 consists of 16 residues. Germline CDR1 is ENHRY and CDR2 is SYGVKD. The CDR3 sequence is CAIGGLAGGVGETQYF. In nucleotides, the CDR3 is TGTGCCATCGGCGGACTAGCGGGAGGCGTCGGGGAGACCCAGTACTTC.

The chain employs TRBV11-3 and TRBJ2-7; 9 bases align to TRBD1. CDR3 length: 14 residues. Looked up from germline, CDR1 is SGHNT and CDR2 is YENEEA. J lost 4 bases, V lost 4 bases, and 5 bases had no gene match. The CDR3 nucleotides are TGTGCCAGCAGCTCCCGACAGGGGGTTTACGAGCAGTACGTC. Its translation is CASSSRQGVYEQYV.